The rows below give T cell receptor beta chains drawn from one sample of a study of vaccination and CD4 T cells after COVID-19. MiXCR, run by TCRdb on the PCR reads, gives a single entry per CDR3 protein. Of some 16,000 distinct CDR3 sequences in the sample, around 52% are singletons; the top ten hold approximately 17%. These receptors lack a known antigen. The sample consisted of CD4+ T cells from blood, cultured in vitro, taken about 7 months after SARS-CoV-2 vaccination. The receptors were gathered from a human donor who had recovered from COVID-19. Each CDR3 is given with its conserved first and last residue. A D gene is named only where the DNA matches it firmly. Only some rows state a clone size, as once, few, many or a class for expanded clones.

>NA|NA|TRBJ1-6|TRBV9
CASSARAGSGSPLHF
TGTGCCAGCAGCGCCCGGGCGGGCAGTGGTTCACCCCTCCACTTT
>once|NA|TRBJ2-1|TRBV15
CATSRDFTGSYNEQFF
TGTGCCACCAGCAGAGATTTCACAGGGAGCTACAATGAGCAGTTCTTC
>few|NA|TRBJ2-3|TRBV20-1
CSAEDRGTDTQYF
TGCAGTGCCGAAGATAGGGGCACAGATACGCAGTATTTT
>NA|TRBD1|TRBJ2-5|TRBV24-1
CATSDTRQGSETQYF
TGTGCCACCAGTGACACCCGACAGGGAAGTGAGACCCAGTACTTC
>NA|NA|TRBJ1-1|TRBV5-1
CASSFQGMSAEAFF
TGCGCCAGCAGCTTTCAGGGGATGAGCGCTGAAGCTTTCTTT
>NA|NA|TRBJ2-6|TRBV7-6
CASGPVIGANVLTF
TGTGCTAGCGGCCCTGTTATTGGGGCCAACGTCCTGACTTTC
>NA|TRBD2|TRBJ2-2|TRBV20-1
CSVLAGVNTGELFF
TGCAGTGTTTTGGCGGGGGTGAACACCGGGGAGCTGTTTTTT
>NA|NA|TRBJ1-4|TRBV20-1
CSASPQGFNEKLFF
TGCAGTGCTAGTCCGCAGGGGTTCAATGAAAAACTGTTTTTT
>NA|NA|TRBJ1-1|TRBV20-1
CSARVLNTEAFF
TGCAGTGCTAGAGTCCTGAACACTGAAGCTTTCTTT
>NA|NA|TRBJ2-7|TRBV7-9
CASSFAGDTYEQYF
TGTGCCAGCAGCTTTGCAGGGGACACCTACGAGCAGTACTTC
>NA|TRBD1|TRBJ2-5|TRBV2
CASTPDRAGGETQYF
TGTGCCAGCACTCCGGACAGGGCGGGTGGGGAGACCCAGTACTTC
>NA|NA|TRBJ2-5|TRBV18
CASSPDLGAGETQYF
TGTGCCAGCTCACCGGACTTGGGTGCAGGAGAGACCCAGTACTTC
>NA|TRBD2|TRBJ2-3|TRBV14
CASSHHRGGTDTQYF
TGTGCCAGCAGCCATCACCGCGGGGGAACAGATACGCAGTATTTT
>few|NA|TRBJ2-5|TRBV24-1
CATSDLGETQYF
TGTGCCACCAGTGATTTAGGAGAGACCCAGTACTTC
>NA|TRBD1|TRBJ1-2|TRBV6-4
CASRESPTGHSGGYTF
TGTGCCAGCAGAGAAAGCCCGACAGGGCATTCAGGTGGCTACACCTTC
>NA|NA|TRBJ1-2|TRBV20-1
CSGQANYGYTF
TGCAGTGGACAGGCCAACTATGGCTACACCTTC
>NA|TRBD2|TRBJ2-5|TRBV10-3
CAISEGLAGGFRQETQYF
TGTGCCATCAGTGAGGGACTAGCGGGGGGGTTTAGGCAAGAGACCCAGTACTTC
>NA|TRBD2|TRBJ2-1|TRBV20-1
CSASSGSAYNEQFF
TGCAGTGCTAGTAGCGGGAGTGCATACAATGAGCAGTTCTTC
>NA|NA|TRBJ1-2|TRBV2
CASCFLRGNYGYTF
TGTGCCAGCTGTTTCCTCCGGGGTAACTATGGCTACACCTTC
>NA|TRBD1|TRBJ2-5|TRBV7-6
CASSLNGQGLGQYQETQYF
TGTGCCAGCAGCTTAAATGGACAGGGGTTGGGTCAGTACCAAGAGACCCAGTACTTC